This T cell receptor (beta chain) was retrieved from a study of cytomegalovirus exposure and HLA in healthy donors. Points on this clone: Its specificity is not known.

Germline loops: CDR1 SNHLY, CDR2 FYNNEI. V dropped 7 bases and J dropped 0 bases, with 9 bases sitting between them. The CDR3 contains 13 residues. Findings of the study overall: The study recorded 160 or so TCR beta chains that were cytomegalovirus-associated. Most TCRs appeared rarely, but some public TCRs recurred in many donors.

Produced via immunoSEQ multiplex PCR; TCRdb's table is partial and in-frame only. Of about 350,000 clones listed, around 90% are singletons. The validation cohort, a group of 130 or so subjects, included the donors and was separate from the roughly 670-subject first cohort. V and J are TRBV2 and TRBJ1-1, with D uncertain. The sequencing input was PBMCs. This TCR was sampled from a woman younger than 45 in good health and CMV-seropositive. The DNA of the CDR3 is TGTGCCAGCAACTTCAAACTGAACACTGAAGCTTTCTTT. Protein product: CASNFKLNTEAFF.